Listed below are T cell receptor beta chains from one sample, sequenced in a study of Ad26.COV2.S vaccination and SARS-CoV-2 variants. TCRdb's copy holds only in-frame clones and misses some; the assay was immunoSEQ multiplex PCR. Among more than 300,000 clones, roughly 86% were seen once, and the ten largest hold under 2%. This specimen consisted of peripheral blood, obtained in a trial of Ad26.COV2.S vaccine versus placebo. The receptors here all came from a person between 18 and 65 years old who received the Ad26.COV2.S COVID-19 vaccine or a placebo. CDR3s include the opening cysteine and the closing phenylalanine or tryptophan. A D gene is named only where the DNA matches it firmly. The size of a clone is reported for some rows only, either as once, few or many, or as a class for expanded clones.

>.|TRBV6-5|.|TRBJ1-5
CASRVTDNQPQHF
TGTGCCAGCAGGGTGACAGACAATCAGCCCCAGCATTTT
>TRBD1|TRBV7-7|.|TRBJ2-3
CASSLGGQGAGGSSTDTQYF
TGTGCCAGCAGCTTAGGAGGACAGGGGGCGGGCGGCTCTAGCACAGATACGCAGTATTTT
>.|TRBV10-1|.|TRBJ2-3
CASSESLFADTQYF
TGCGCCAGCAGTGAGTCCCTCTTCGCAGATACGCAGTATTTT
>TRBD1|TRBV5-6|.|TRBJ2-5
CASSKTGIQETQYF
TGTGCCAGCAGCAAGACAGGGATCCAAGAGACCCAGTACTTC
>TRBD1|TRBV5-6|.|TRBJ1-1
CASSPDRKNTEAFF
TGTGCCAGCAGCCCGGACAGGAAGAACACTGAAGCTTTCTTT
>.|TRBV9|.|TRBJ2-7
CASRGDGFYEQYF
TGTGCCAGCAGAGGGGACGGCTTCTACGAGCAGTACTTC
>.|TRBV6-5|.|TRBJ1-2
CASSWTLEGSGYTF
TGTGCCAGCAGTTGGACCTTGGAAGGGAGTGGCTACACCTTC
>TRBD2|TRBV7-8|.|TRBJ2-1
CASSLNTGGDNEQFF
TGTGCCAGCAGCCTCAATACCGGGGGGGACAATGAGCAGTTCTTC
>.|TRBV5-1|.|TRBJ1-4
CASSLLGLNEKLFF
TGCGCCAGCAGCTTGTTAGGCCTTAATGAAAAACTGTTTTTT
>.|TRBV7-9|few|TRBJ2-2
CASPRSRTGELFF
TGTGCCAGTCCTAGGTCCCGCACCGGGGAGCTGTTTTTT
>.|TRBV27|once|TRBJ1-6
CASSLYRLTSSYNSPLHF
TGTGCCAGCAGTTTATACAGGTTAACAAGCTCCTATAATTCACCCCTCCACTTT
>.|TRBV30|.|TRBJ1-4
CAWSGQPNEKLFF
TGTGCCTGGAGTGGGCAACCTAATGAAAAACTGTTTTTT
>TRBD1|TRBV5-1|.|TRBJ2-7
CASTMDRDRNEQYF
TGCGCCAGCACCATGGACAGGGATCGCAACGAGCAGTACTTC
>TRBD2|TRBV7-7|.|TRBJ2-1
CASSPTSGGPYNEQFF
TGTGCCAGCAGCCCAACTAGCGGGGGGCCCTACAATGAGCAGTTCTTC
>.|TRBV12-5|.|TRBJ2-2
CASGLGPGGATAPGELFF
TGTGCTAGTGGTTTGGGTCCCGGTGGGGCTACCGCTCCCGGGGAGCTGTTTTTT
>.|TRBV30|.|TRBJ1-6
CAWVARGSSPLHF
TGTGCCTGGGTTGCCAGGGGAAGTTCACCCCTCCACTTT
>.|TRBV5-1|.|TRBJ2-1
CASGPGLVVDEQFF
TGCGCCAGCGGCCCGGGCCTAGTCGTCGATGAGCAGTTCTTC
>.|TRBV15|.|TRBJ2-7
CATSSKGYEQYF
TGTGCCACCAGCTCCAAGGGATACGAGCAGTACTTC
>.|TRBV2|.|TRBJ1-5
CASAPVGRDQPQHF
TGTGCCAGCGCGCCCGTGGGGCGGGATCAGCCCCAGCATTTT
>.|TRBV9|.|TRBJ1-2
CASSVGAGGYTF
TGTGCCAGCAGCGTAGGGGCGGGTGGCTACACCTTC
>.|TRBV4-2|.|TRBJ1-6
CASSQEGDGSSYNSPLHF
TGTGCCAGCAGCCAGGAGGGGGACGGAAGCTCCTATAATTCACCCCTCCACTTT
>TRBD1|TRBV7-2|.|TRBJ1-2
CASSLASTGGRGYTF
TGTGCCAGCAGCTTAGCATCAACAGGGGGCAGGGGCTACACCTTC
>TRBD1|TRBV5-6|.|TRBJ2-1
CASSSPGGPGGEQFF
TGTGCCAGCAGCTCGCCAGGGGGACCGGGCGGGGAGCAGTTCTTC
>TRBD2|TRBV19|once|TRBJ2-1
CASRGTSGGIQFF
TGTGCCAGTAGGGGAACTAGCGGGGGGATACAGTTCTTC
>.|TRBV9|few|TRBJ1-2
CASSPGWDARDGYTF
TGTGCCAGCAGCCCCGGCTGGGATGCTCGGGATGGCTACACCTTC
>.|TRBV20-1|.|TRBJ1-2
CSARADYGYTF
TGCAGTGCTAGGGCCGATTATGGCTACACCTTC
>.|TRBV9|.|TRBJ1-4
CASSQGHPNEKLFF
TGTGCCAGCAGCCAGGGACACCCAAATGAAAAACTGTTTTTT
>.|TRBV5-6|.|TRBJ1-6
CASRPMGRGDSPLHF
TGTGCCAGCAGACCAATGGGGAGGGGCGACTCACCCCTCCACTTT
>.|TRBV19|.|TRBJ2-5
CASSVRTVEETQYF
TGTGCCAGTAGTGTACGGACAGTAGAAGAGACCCAGTACTTC
>.|TRBV2|.|TRBJ1-5
CASSEEVGNQPQHF
TGTGCCAGCAGTGAAGAGGTAGGCAATCAGCCCCAGCATTTT
>.|TRBV6-2/TRBV6-3|.|TRBJ1-5
CASSRAGTPNQPQHF
TGTGCCAGCAGTCGAGCGGGGACACCCAATCAGCCCCAGCATTTT
>.|TRBV27|.|TRBJ1-4
CASSLLRSGTREEKLFF
TGTGCCAGCAGTTTATTGCGTTCGGGGACCCGGGAAGAAAAACTGTTTTTT
>.|TRBV7-2|few|TRBJ1-3
CASSPSPDAGNTIYF
TGTGCCAGCAGCCCCTCACCAGACGCTGGAAACACCATATATTTT
>.|TRBV7-2|.|TRBJ1-6
CASSLGQGHSPLHF
TGTGCCAGCAGCTTGGGGCAGGGGCATTCACCCCTCCACTTT
>TRBD1|TRBV7-9|once|TRBJ1-6
CASSPIRTGDSNSPLHF
TGTGCCAGCAGCCCCATCAGGACAGGGGATTCCAATTCACCCCTCCACTTT
>TRBD1|TRBV18|.|TRBJ1-2
CASSLDRGRNYGYTF
TGTGCCAGCTCACTTGACAGGGGGCGTAACTATGGCTACACCTTC
>.|TRBV9|.|TRBJ2-6
CASSVIPGRGANVLTF
TGTGCCAGCAGCGTAATCCCAGGGCGTGGGGCCAACGTCCTGACTTTC
>.|TRBV21-1|.|TRBJ1-2
CASSNKRDRGSNYGYTF
TGTGCCAGCAGCAACAAGAGGGACAGGGGAAGCAACTATGGCTACACCTTC
>TRBD2|TRBV28|few|TRBJ2-1
CASSPGLAGAEQFF
TGTGCCAGCAGTCCGGGGCTAGCGGGGGCTGAGCAGTTCTTC
>.|TRBV7-9|.|TRBJ1-6
CASSPWADAERSPLHF
TGTGCCAGCAGCCCTTGGGCGGATGCGGAGAGATCACCCCTCCACTTT
>.|TRBV9|.|TRBJ1-2
CASSVSSDRHNYGYTF
TGTGCCAGCAGCGTTAGCTCGGACAGACATAACTATGGCTACACCTTC
>.|TRBV15|.|TRBJ1-5
CATSREGGQPQHF
TGTGCCACCAGCAGAGAAGGAGGACAGCCCCAGCATTTT
>.|TRBV5-4|few|TRBJ1-2
CASSLPGVMRGYTF
TGTGCCAGCAGCTTGCCGGGGGTTATGAGGGGCTACACCTTC
>.|TRBV25-1|.|TRBJ2-6
CASSPHYSGANVLTF
TGTGCCAGCAGTCCACATTACTCTGGGGCCAACGTCCTGACTTTC